This T cell receptor beta chain comes out of a study of control samples from healthy donors and cancer patients. TCRdb's table, derived via immunoSEQ multiplex PCR, lists solely in-frame clones and lacks some. The data hold 90,000 to 120,000 clones, with 82% observed a single time. Sequencing input: blood. The clonotype was recovered from a man aged 18 to 30 in good health.

CDR3: CATSGTGVVETQYF. The CDR3 DNA is TGTGCCACCAGTGGGACAGGAGTGGTGGAGACCCAGTACTTC. The chain uses TRBV24-1 and TRBJ2-5, with TRBD1 identical over 7 bases. The CDR3 contains 14 residues. J gave up 5 bases and V 5 bases, and 7 bases lay outside the gene matches. The V gene's germline CDR1 is KGHDR and CDR2 SFDVKD.